The entry below describes one T cell receptor (beta chain). The antigen remains undetermined. In germline, CDR1 is SGHNT, CDR2 YYREEE (reference sequence). This CDR3 region has 14 residues. The V segment lost 2 bases and the J segment 1 base; nucleotides outside the gene matches: 1. The sample comes from a study of T cells in localized non-small cell lung cancer. Study conclusions and caveats: Appearing in adjacent lung were a median around 60 of the top 100 tumor clones. Highest T cell clonality was seen in uninvolved adjacent lung, surpassing that measured in tumor.

The protocol was immunoSEQ multiplex PCR, while the TCRdb copy is restricted to in-frame clones and leaves out a portion. This table holds about 46,000 clones, about 76% found once. This clonotype originated in a man aged 40 to 69 with stage III lung adenocarcinoma. This specimen was peripheral blood mononuclear cells, taken before any cancer treatment. V gene TRBV5-4 combines with J gene TRBJ2-5, with 8 bases identical to TRBD1. This CDR3 is CASSFGQGQETQYF. DNA for the CDR3: TGTGCCAGCAGCTTTGGACAGGGCCAAGAGACCCAGTACTTC.